These 21 T cell receptor beta chains share one sample of origin, sequenced in a study of blood T cell repertoires in COVID-19. Assay used: immunoSEQ multiplex PCR; TCRdb lists only in-frame clones, some missing. The sample consists of 150,000 to 200,000 clones, around 89% of them appearing once. The sample consisted of PBMCs or T cells enriched from blood (not recorded which). The receptors here all came from a woman in her fifties or sixties who had recovered from COVID-19.

The V call is TRBV6-5, the J call TRBJ1-1; D is undetermined. V was clipped by 2 bases and J by 4 bases, with 11 bases between them. Germline V gene lookup returns CDR1 MNHEY and CDR2 SVGAGI. The CDR3 consists of 14 residues. The CDR3: CASSYISVGTEAFF. The CDR3 DNA reads TGTGCCAGCAGTTACATAAGCGTTGGCACTGAAGCTTTCTTT.

V usage is TRBV6-5 and J usage is TRBJ2-3; TRBD1 agrees at 9 bases. The V segment lost 5 bases and the J segment 9 bases; nucleotides outside the gene matches: 12. This CDR3 comprises 15 residues. Per the germline V gene, CDR1 is MNHEY and CDR2 is SVGAGI. CDR3 sequence (DNA): TGTGCCAGCAGTCCGGACAGGGGTGATGGGAAGACGCAGTATTTT. This encodes CASSPDRGDGKTQYF.

Only a few counts were recorded for this clone. The rearrangement uses TRBV5-1 and TRBJ1-5, with 8 bases matching TRBD1. V shed 0 bases and J 7 bases; nucleotides not matched to a gene: 6. The CDR3 is 15 residues long. Germline lookup yields CDR1 SGHRS and CDR2 YFSETQ. The DNA for the CDR3 is TGCGCCAGCAGCTTGGAGGGCAGGGGGCACCAGCCCCAGCATTTT. Translating it yields CASSLEGRGHQPQHF.

For this clone: This sample includes further DNA sequences coding for the same CDR3. This chain links TRBV18 with TRBJ1-5; 7 bases agree with TRBD1. V shed 6 bases and J 2 bases; nucleotides not matched to a gene: 4. From germline, CDR1 is KGHSH and CDR2 LQKENI. The CDR3 totals 14 residues. The CDR3 DNA reads as TGTGCCAGCTCGTCCGGACAGGGCAATCAGCCCCAGCATTTT. Its protein product is CASSSGQGNQPQHF.

This clone has only one observation. This chain uses TRBV5-1 with TRBJ2-6; D is undetermined. Trimming cost V 5 bases and J 3 bases, with 12 bases left between them. The CDR3 consists of 15 residues. CDR1 is SGHRS and CDR2 is YFSETQ in the germline V gene. This CDR3 reads CASRTGPGGANVLTF. The CDR3 region has the DNA TGCGCCAGCAGGACTGGCCCGGGTGGGGCCAACGTCCTGACTTTC. The whole variable domain, remainder taken from reference TRBV5-1 and TRBJ2-6, is KAGVTQTPRYLIKTRGQQVTLSCSPISGHRSVSWYQQTPGQGLQFLFEYFSETQRNKGNFPGRFSGRQFSNSRSEMNVSTLELGDSALYLCASRTGPGGANVLTFGAGSRLTVL.

The gene calls are TRBV9 and TRBJ2-1; TRBD1 agrees at 9 bases. V trimming: 3 bases; J trimming: 7 bases; junction bases outside the gene matches: 14. Germline V gives CDR1 SGDLS, CDR2 YYNGEE. The CDR3 length is 17 residues. CDR3 sequence: CASSAGAGTGLVNEQFF. The DNA for the CDR3 is TGTGCCAGCAGCGCGGGTGCGGGGACAGGGCTAGTGAATGAGCAGTTCTTC. The variable domain in full, with the rest retrieved from reference TRBV9 and TRBJ2-1, is DSGVTQTPKHLITATGQRVTLRCSPRSGDLSVYWYQQSLDQGLQFLIQYYNGEERAKGNILERFSAQQFPDLHSELNLSSLELGDSALYFCASSAGAGTGLVNEQFFGPGTRLTVL.

The rearrangement joins TRBV13 to TRBJ1-3, with a weak D call TRBD1 (6 bases). V gave up 6 bases and J gave up 2 bases, with 14 bases separating them. The V gene's germline CDR1 is PRHDT and CDR2 FYEKMQ (reference sequence). CDR3 length: 15 residues. In DNA, the CDR3 is TGTGCCAGCAGAGCCTTGGGACACGCTGGAAACACCATATATTTT. Translating it yields CASRALGHAGNTIYF.

Only one count was recorded for this clone. V gene TRBV12-3 or TRBV12-4 combines with J gene TRBJ2-7; 9 bases match TRBD2. V was clipped by 5 bases and J by 3 bases; unmatched bases: 2. The CDR3 is 13 amino acids. The CDR3 loop reads CASSRRGGYEQYF. As DNA, the CDR3 is TGTGCCAGCAGTCGGCGGGGGGGCTACGAGCAGTACTTC.

The rearrangement joins TRBV18 to TRBJ1-4; 10 nucleotides agree with TRBD1. Germline V lookup: CDR1 KGHSH, CDR2 LQKENI. CDR3 length: 17 residues. V lost 1 base, J lost 4 bases, and 6 bases stayed unmatched. CDR3: CASSPQTGGDFNEKLFF. CDR3 sequence (DNA): TGTGCCAGCTCACCACAGACAGGGGGCGATTTTAATGAAAAACTGTTTTTT.

The chain couples TRBV6-1 to TRBJ1-1; 8 bases line up with TRBD1. The germline CDR1 and CDR2 sequences are MNHNS and SASEGT. The V gene end was trimmed by 0 bases and the J gene end by 8 bases; junction bases not matched to a gene: 8. The CDR3 is made up of 15 amino acids. CDR3 coding DNA: TGTGCCAGCAGTGAAGCGCGTGGGACAGGCGGAGAAGCTTTCTTT. Its translation: CASSEARGTGGEAFF.

V gene TRBV7-9 combines with J gene TRBJ1-5; a weak D match, TRBD1 (5 bases). From germline, CDR1 is SEHNR and CDR2 FQNEAQ (reference sequence). Between the trimmed V and J ends, which lost 3 bases and 2 bases, there was a span of 14 bases. The length of the CDR3 is 16 residues. The CDR3 protein is CASSLWAGLGNQPQHF. CDR3 coding DNA: TGTGCCAGCAGCTTGTGGGCAGGGCTTGGCAATCAGCCCCAGCATTTT.

The chain uses TRBV28 and TRBJ2-3; D uncertain. The CDR3 contains 12 residues. The germline V and J ends were trimmed by 7 bases and 2 bases, with 7 bases remaining between them. Germline values: CDR1 MDHEN, CDR2 SYDVKM. CDR3 sequence reads: CASNTFTDTQYF. Written as DNA, the CDR3 is TGTGCCAGCAACACCTTCACAGATACGCAGTATTTT.

The CDR3 DNA is TGTGCCAGCAGCCCCGGGCGGGCTGTCTATAATTCACCCCTCCACTTT. Protein product: CASSPGRAVYNSPLHF. The rearrangement links TRBV5-6 to TRBJ1-6; D remains ambiguous. The V and J ends lost 4 bases and 3 bases respectively, with 14 bases between them. CDR1 is SGHDT and CDR2 is YYEEEE in the germline V gene. The CDR3 runs to 16 residues. Based on the CDR3 plus reference TRBV5-6 and TRBJ1-6, the full variable domain is DAGVTQSPTHLIKTRGQQVTLRCSPKSGHDTVSWYQQALGQGPQFIFQYYEEEERQRGNFPDRFSGHQFPNYSSELNVNALLLGDSALYLCASSPGRAVYNSPLHFGNGTRLTVT.

This clone was counted once. The rearrangement links TRBV7-8 to TRBJ1-6; the D gene is possibly TRBD1 (6 bases). This CDR3 comprises 16 residues. V shed 4 bases and J shed 7 bases, with 17 bases lying between them. Germline V gives CDR1 SGHVS, CDR2 FQNEAQ. The CDR3 region is CASSSVPGTQNSPLHF. The CDR3 nucleotides read TGTGCCAGCAGCTCAGTCCCCGGGACACAGAATTCACCCCTCCACTTT.

This chain uses TRBV24-1 with TRBJ1-3; weak D call: TRBD1 (5 bases). Germline V gene lookup returns CDR1 KGHDR and CDR2 SFDVKD. V lost 6 bases, J lost 0 bases, and 8 bases lay in between. CDR3 length: 14 amino acids. The CDR3 DNA is TGTGCCACCAGTACAGGCTACTCTGGAAACACCATATATTTT. Amino acid sequence: CATSTGYSGNTIYF.

The V call is TRBV7-2, the J call TRBJ1-5, with D perhaps TRBD1 (5 bases). This CDR3 spans 14 amino acids. The germline V gene encodes CDR1 SGHTA and CDR2 FQGNSA. The V end lost 1 base, the J end lost 3 bases, and 7 bases lay between the germline ends. Written as DNA, the CDR3 is TGTGCCAGCAGCTTAGGACAGCCCAATCAGCCCCAGCATTTT. It codes for CASSLGQPNQPQHF.

The rearrangement links TRBV5-1 to TRBJ1-1; possibly TRBD1 for D (5 bases). The germline V gene encodes CDR1 SGHRS and CDR2 YFSETQ. The V and J ends lost 5 bases and 4 bases respectively, with 27 bases between them. The length of the CDR3 is 18 residues. CDR3 nucleotides: TGCGCCAGCAGACTCCGTTGGGGCCGGGGGGAAGGCGCCACTGAAGCTTTCTTT. It yields the protein CASRLRWGRGEGATEAFF.

This rearrangement joins TRBV2 to TRBJ1-5; D unclear. Germline V lookup: CDR1 SNHLY, CDR2 FYNNEI. CDR3 length: 14 amino acids. V dropped 7 bases and J dropped 7 bases, with 17 bases sitting between them. The CDR3 nucleotides read TGTGCCAGCAACTCTTGGGGAGGACCACAGCCCCAGCATTTT. It translates to CASNSWGGPQPQHF.

V gene TRBV5-1 combines with J gene TRBJ2-3; TRBD2 matches at 12 bases. This CDR3 spans 18 amino acids. Germline lookup yields CDR1 SGHRS and CDR2 YFSETQ. The V and J ends lost 4 bases and 3 bases, in that order; junction bases with no gene match: 12. DNA of the CDR3: TGCGCCAGCAGCCGGGTTTCTAGCGGGGGGGCCTTTACAGATACGCAGTATTTT. Translated, it gives CASSRVSSGGAFTDTQYF. Looking up the rest from reference TRBV5-1 and TRBJ2-3 gives the full variable domain: KAGVTQTPRYLIKTRGQQVTLSCSPISGHRSVSWYQQTPGQGLQFLFEYFSETQRNKGNFPGRFSGRQFSNSRSEMNVSTLELGDSALYLCASSRVSSGGAFTDTQYFGPGTRLTVL.

This rearrangement joins TRBV19 to TRBJ1-1; 8 bases fit TRBD1. This CDR3 contains 16 residues. Germline V CDR1 and CDR2: LNHDA, SQIVND (reference sequence). V gave up 7 bases and J gave up 3 bases; unmatched junction bases: 13. Here the CDR3 DNA reads TGTGCCAGTACCCTAGCCAGGGGGCGTTGGGACACTGAAGCTTTCTTT. It translates to CASTLARGRWDTEAFF. Full variable domain (outside the CDR3, taken from reference TRBV19 and TRBJ1-1): DGGITQSPKYLFRKEGQNVTLSCEQNLNHDAMYWYRQDPGQGLRLIYYSQIVNDFQKGDIAEGYSVSREKKESFPLTVTSAQKNPTAFYLCASTLARGRWDTEAFFGQGTRLTVV.

The chain is built from TRBV7-8 and TRBJ2-7, with a tentative D call TRBD2 (6 bases). The germline V and J ends were trimmed by 5 bases and 1 base, with 12 bases remaining between them. The CDR3 has 14 residues. The germline CDR1 and CDR2 sequences are SGHVS and FQNEAQ. CDR3 in DNA: TGTGCCAGCAGCCCGCTCGGGGGTTCCTACGAGCAGTACTTC. Amino acids: CASSPLGGSYEQYF.